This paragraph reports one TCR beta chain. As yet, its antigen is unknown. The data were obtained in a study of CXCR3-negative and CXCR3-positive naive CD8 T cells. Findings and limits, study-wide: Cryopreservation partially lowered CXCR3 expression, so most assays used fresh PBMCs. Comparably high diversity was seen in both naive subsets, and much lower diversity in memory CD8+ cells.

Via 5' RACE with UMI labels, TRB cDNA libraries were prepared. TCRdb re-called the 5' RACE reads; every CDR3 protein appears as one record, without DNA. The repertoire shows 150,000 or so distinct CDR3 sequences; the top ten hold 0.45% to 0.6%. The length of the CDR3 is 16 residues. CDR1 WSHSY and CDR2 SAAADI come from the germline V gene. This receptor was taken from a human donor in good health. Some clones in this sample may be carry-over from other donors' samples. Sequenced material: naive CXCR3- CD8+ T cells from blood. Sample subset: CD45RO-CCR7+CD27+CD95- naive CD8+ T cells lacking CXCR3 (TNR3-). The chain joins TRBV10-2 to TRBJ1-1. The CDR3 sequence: CASSESAIRMNTEAFF.